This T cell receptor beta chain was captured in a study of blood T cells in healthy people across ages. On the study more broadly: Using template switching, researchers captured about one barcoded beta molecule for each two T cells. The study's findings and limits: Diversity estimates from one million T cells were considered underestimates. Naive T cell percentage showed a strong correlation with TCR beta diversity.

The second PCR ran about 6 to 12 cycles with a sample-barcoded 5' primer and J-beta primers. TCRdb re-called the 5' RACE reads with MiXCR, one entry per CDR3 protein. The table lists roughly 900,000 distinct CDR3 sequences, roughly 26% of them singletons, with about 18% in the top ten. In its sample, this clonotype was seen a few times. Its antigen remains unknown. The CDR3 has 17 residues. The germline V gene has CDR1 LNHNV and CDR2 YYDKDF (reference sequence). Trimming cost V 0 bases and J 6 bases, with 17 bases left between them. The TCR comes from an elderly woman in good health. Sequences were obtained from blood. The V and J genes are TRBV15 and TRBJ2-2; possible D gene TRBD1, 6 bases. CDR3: CATSRDRLQGISGELFF. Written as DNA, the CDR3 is TGTGCCACCAGCAGAGATCGGCTACAGGGAATATCCGGGGAGCTGTTTTTT. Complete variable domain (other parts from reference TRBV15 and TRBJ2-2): DAMVIQNPRYQVTQFGKPVTLSCSQTLNHNVMYWYQQKSSQAPKLLFHYYDKDFNNEADTPDNFQSRRPNTSFCFLDIRSPGLGDTAMYLCATSRDRLQGISGELFFGEGSRLTVL.